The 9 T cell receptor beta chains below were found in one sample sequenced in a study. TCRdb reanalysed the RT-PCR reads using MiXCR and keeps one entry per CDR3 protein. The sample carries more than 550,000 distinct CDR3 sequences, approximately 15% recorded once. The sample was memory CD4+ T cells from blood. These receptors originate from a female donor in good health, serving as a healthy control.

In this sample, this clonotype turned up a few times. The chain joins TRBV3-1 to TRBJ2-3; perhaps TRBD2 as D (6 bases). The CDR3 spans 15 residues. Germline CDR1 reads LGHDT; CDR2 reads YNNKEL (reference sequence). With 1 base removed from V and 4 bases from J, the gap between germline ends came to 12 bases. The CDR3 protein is CASSQVAGMSDTQYF. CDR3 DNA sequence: TGTGCCAGCAGCCAAGTGGCGGGAATGTCAGATACGCAGTATTTT.

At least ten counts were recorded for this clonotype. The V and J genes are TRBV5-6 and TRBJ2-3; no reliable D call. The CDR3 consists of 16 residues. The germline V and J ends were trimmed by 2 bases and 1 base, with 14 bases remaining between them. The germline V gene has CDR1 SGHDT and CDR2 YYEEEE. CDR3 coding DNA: TGTGCCAGCAGCTTAGAAAAGTTGGTTGGCACAGATACGCAGTATTTT. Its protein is CASSLEKLVGTDTQYF.

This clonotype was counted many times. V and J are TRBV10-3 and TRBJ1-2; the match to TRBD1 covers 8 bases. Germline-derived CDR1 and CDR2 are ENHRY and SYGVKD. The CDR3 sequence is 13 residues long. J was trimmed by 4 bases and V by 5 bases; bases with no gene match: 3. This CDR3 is CAISTDRGYGYTF. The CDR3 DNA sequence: TGTGCCATCAGTACTGACAGGGGCTATGGCTACACCTTC.

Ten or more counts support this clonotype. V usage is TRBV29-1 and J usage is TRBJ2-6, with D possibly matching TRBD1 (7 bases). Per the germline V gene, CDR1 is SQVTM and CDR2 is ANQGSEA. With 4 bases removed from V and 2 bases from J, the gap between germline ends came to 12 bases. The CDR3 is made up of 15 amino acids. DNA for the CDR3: TGCAGCGTTGCTGCGGGGACAGCTGGGGCCAACGTCCTGACTTTC. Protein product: CSVAAGTAGANVLTF.

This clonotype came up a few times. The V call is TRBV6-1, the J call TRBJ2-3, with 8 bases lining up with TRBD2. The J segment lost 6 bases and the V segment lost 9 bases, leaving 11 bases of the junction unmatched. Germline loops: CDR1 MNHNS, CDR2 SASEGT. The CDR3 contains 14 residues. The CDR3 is CASPRGGAEDTQYF. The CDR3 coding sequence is TGTGCCAGTCCTCGGGGGGGGGCGGAGGATACGCAGTATTTT.

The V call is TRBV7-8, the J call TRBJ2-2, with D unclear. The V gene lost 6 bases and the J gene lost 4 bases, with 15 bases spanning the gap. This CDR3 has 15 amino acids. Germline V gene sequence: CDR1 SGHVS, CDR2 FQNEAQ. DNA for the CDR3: TGTGCCAGCAGTTCGTCAGAGGTCGTCACCGGGGAGCTGTTTTTT. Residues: CASSSSEVVTGELFF.

The DNA of the CDR3 is TGCGCCACTTGGACAGGGCTATACACCGGGGAGCTGTTTTTT. This sequence encodes CATWTGLYTGELFF. The chain employs TRBV5-1 and TRBJ2-2, with 8 bases matching TRBD1. V lost 9 bases, J lost 3 bases, and 7 bases stayed unmatched. From germline, CDR1 is SGHRS and CDR2 YFSETQ. The CDR3 runs to 14 residues.

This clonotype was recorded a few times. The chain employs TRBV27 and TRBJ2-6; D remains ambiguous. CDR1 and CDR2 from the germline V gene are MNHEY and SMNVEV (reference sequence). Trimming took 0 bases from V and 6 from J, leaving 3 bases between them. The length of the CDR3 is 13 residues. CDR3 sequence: CASSLSQANVLTF. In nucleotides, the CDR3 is TGTGCCAGCAGTTTATCTCAGGCCAACGTCCTGACTTTC.

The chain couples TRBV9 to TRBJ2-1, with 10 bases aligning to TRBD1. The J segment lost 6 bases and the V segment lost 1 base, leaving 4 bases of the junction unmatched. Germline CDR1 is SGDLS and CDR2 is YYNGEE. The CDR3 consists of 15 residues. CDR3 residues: CASSVRDRGLNEQFF. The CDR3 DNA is TGTGCCAGCAGCGTAAGGGACAGGGGACTCAATGAGCAGTTCTTC.